This TCR beta chain was identified during a study of T cell responses to AZD1222 COVID-19 vaccine. Method: immunoSEQ multiplex PCR; TCRdb's copy keeps in-frame clones and lacks some. The sample lists 150,000 to 200,000 clones, approximately 90% occurring once. Trimming removed 4 bases from V and 8 bases from J, with 18 bases in between. The CDR3 has 15 amino acids. Looked up from germline, CDR1 is MGHRA and CDR2 is YSYEKL. The chain is built from TRBV4-1 and TRBJ2-1, with D uncertain. The sample here was peripheral blood, taken 28 days after the second AZD1222 dose. The TCR sequence derives from an adult who received the AZD1222 COVID-19 vaccine. In DNA form, the CDR3 reads TGCGCCAGCAGCCCAATGCCGATGGCTTTAGATGAGCAGTTCTTC. It yields the protein CASSPMPMALDEQFF.